Presented here are 3 T cell receptor beta chains from one specimen sequenced in a study of glioma-infiltrating T cells after dendritic cell vaccination. The data were produced by immunoSEQ multiplex PCR, yet TCRdb's version contains in-frame clones alone and is incomplete. In the table there are roughly 80,000 clones, roughly 90% of which are singletons. The sample consisted of blood, taken before dendritic cell vaccination. These receptors all stem from a human donor with glioblastoma.

This chain joins TRBV6-1 and TRBJ1-2, with 9 bases that match TRBD1. CDR3 length equals 14 residues. Germline lookup yields CDR1 MNHNS and CDR2 SASEGT. V lost 2 bases and J lost 5; bases outside the gene matches: 3. CDR3 amino acids: CASSESGTGYGYTF. CDR3 bases: TGTGCCAGCAGTGAAAGTGGGACAGGGTATGGCTACACCTTC.

This sequence joins TRBV9 and TRBJ2-7; 7 positions agree with TRBD2. Germline lookup yields CDR1 SGDLS and CDR2 YYNGEE. CDR3 length: 12 residues. Germline trimming cut 0 bases from V and 7 bases from J; bases unmatched to any gene: 1. The CDR3 nucleotides read TGTGCCAGCAGCGTAGAGCGGGGAGAGCAGTACTTC. The encoded protein is CASSVERGEQYF.

This clone was counted a single time. The V call is TRBV5-1, the J call TRBJ2-2; D is perhaps TRBD2 (5 bases). V was shortened by 3 bases and J by 7 bases, with 13 bases between the two germline ends. The CDR3 is made up of 14 amino acids. Per the germline V gene, CDR1 is SGHRS and CDR2 is YFSETQ. Here the CDR3 DNA reads TGCGCCAGCAGCTGGACGGACGGGGTCGGGGAGCTGTTTTTT. This translates into CASSWTDGVGELFF.